This T cell receptor beta chain is from a study of blood T cells in healthy people across ages. Primers used in a second PCR of about 6 to 12 cycles were a sample-barcoded 5' primer and a J-beta primer mix. TCRdb re-analysed the 5' RACE reads in MiXCR, keeping a single row per CDR3 protein. The repertoire holds 1.2 million to 1.5 million distinct CDR3 sequences, with roughly 64% as singletons. This clonotype was picked up one time. This CDR3 region has 16 residues. V was clipped by 5 bases and J by 13 bases; unmatched bases: 17. This rearrangement joins TRBV12-3 or TRBV12-4 to TRBJ1-2, with TRBD1 identical over 12 bases. Input material: blood. The TCR sequence derives from a man aged 18-30 years in good health. The CDR3 DNA reads TGTGCCAGCAGTCCAATAGGGGGGACAGGGGGCGAAGATTCCACCTTC. It encodes CASSPIGGTGGEDSTF.